This record looks at one T cell receptor (beta chain) sequence and its context. Its antigen is still unknown. The sequencer was a NextSeq 550. The Human TCR Profiling Kit (MiLaboratory) was used to make UMI-labeled 5' RACE TRB cDNA libraries. The full amount of extracted RNA was used for cDNA synthesis, and the full amount of resulting cDNA was used for PCR amplification. Libraries were prepared in parallel using an identical number of PCR cycles. The authors' pipeline ran thus. With a minimum of two reads required per UMI, MIGEC and MiXCR pulled out about 50,000 +/- 10,000 unique UMI-labeled TRB cDNA molecules from each library. An average of around 40,000 +/- 10,000 functional in-frame TRB CDR3 nucleotide clonotypes without stop codons was found per library. After downsampling to 5000 UMI-labeled TRB molecules per sample, diversity metrics, including normalized Shannon-Wiener and Chao1, were computed in VDJtools. VDJtools computed clonotype-size-weighted physicochemical properties of the central five CDR3 residues: interaction energy, strength, volume and Kidera factor 4. TCRdb reprocessed the reads and provides one entry for every CDR3 protein sequence; no DNA is given. In this record, the V and J calls reflect TCRdb's handling and not the investigators' own analysis. The record for this sample contains fewer than 10,000 distinct CDR3 sequences. 2% to 2.5% of the sample lies in the top ten.

This sample stems from a study of CXCR3-negative and CXCR3-positive naive CD8 T cells (dated by TCRdb to the late 2010s). About the full investigation: In total, 130 million to 150 million TRB reads were obtained, which works out to roughly 1.5 +/- 0.3 million reads per library. Diversity and physicochemical repertoire analyses were performed on some 10 donors pooled from two independent experiments. For the TRBV-TRBJ cluster analysis, the naive subsets came from about five donors, while the memory cells came from 3 donors.

Each CD8+ T cell subset was flow-sorted in triplicate, and around 320,000 cells per subset were placed directly into RLT lysis buffer. Naive CD8+ T cells were defined stringently as CD45RO-CCR7+CD27+CD95- to exclude memory contaminants. Standard density gradient centrifugation was used to isolate peripheral blood mononuclear cells from buffy coats. Naive CXCR3-negative and CXCR3-positive CD8+ T cells were flow-sorted using a FACSAria III. An RNeasy Mini Kit was used to extract total RNA from the sorted cells. For CDR1 and CDR2, the germline V gene lists SQVTM and ANQGSEA. The CDR3 contains 14 residues, cysteine and phenylalanine counted. Only the protein is available. What the research found in general, with its limitations: Naive CXCR3-negative and CXCR3-positive cells from the same donor showed similar TRBV-TRBJ usage, whereas memory cells showed distinct patterns. Comparably high repertoire diversity was found in both naive subsets, whereas much lower repertoire diversity was found in memory CD8+ T cells. TRB CDR3s from CXCR3-positive naive cells showed higher hydrophobicity (lower Kidera factor 4), lower energy, and higher strength and volume indices than CXCR3-negative naive cells. Because CXCR3 expression was partially decreased after cryopreservation, freshly isolated PBMCs were used for most assays. Because surface CD5, which is linked to self-reactivity in mice, was comparable between the naive subsets, TCR interaction strength was also inferred from TRB CDR3 physicochemical properties.

Rearrangement joined TRBV29-1 to TRBJ2-5. The sequence was collected from a human donor in good health. Some clones in this sample may be carry-over from other donors' samples. What was sequenced was naive CXCR3- CD8+ T cells from blood. The sample's cell subset or site label, decoded: CD45RO-CCR7+CD27+CD95- naive CD8+ T cells lacking CXCR3 (TNR3-). CDR3 loop: CSVDVGRHQETQYF.